This T cell receptor (beta chain) was sequenced during a study of early T cells in non-severe SARS-CoV-2 infection. Study-level information: Whole-blood bulk RNA, unsorted, was sequenced, and chains were unpaired. The study, taken as a whole, reports: In VDJdb matching, anti-spike CD8 responses were favored while private and CD4 specificities went missing.

The TCR library protocol attached unique molecular identifiers to the individual cDNA molecules. TCRdb analysed the 5' RACE reads with MiXCR anew, one entry per CDR3 protein. The sample includes about 64,000 distinct CDR3 sequences, 11% of them seen just once. Remarks on this clonotype: The antigen is undetermined.

V was trimmed by 0 bases and J by 3 bases, leaving 9 bases between them. The CDR3 runs to 15 residues. The V gene's germline CDR1 is MGHRA and CDR2 YSYEKL. V is TRBV4-1 and J is TRBJ2-4, with D unresolved. The sequence came from an adult who was a healthcare worker with PCR-confirmed SARS-CoV-2 infection or an uninfected control (not recorded which). The starting material was whole blood, obtained at baseline. The CDR3, as DNA: TGCGCCAGCAGCCAAGACCGGTGGGGCAAAAACATTCAGTACTTC. It translates to CASSQDRWGKNIQYF.